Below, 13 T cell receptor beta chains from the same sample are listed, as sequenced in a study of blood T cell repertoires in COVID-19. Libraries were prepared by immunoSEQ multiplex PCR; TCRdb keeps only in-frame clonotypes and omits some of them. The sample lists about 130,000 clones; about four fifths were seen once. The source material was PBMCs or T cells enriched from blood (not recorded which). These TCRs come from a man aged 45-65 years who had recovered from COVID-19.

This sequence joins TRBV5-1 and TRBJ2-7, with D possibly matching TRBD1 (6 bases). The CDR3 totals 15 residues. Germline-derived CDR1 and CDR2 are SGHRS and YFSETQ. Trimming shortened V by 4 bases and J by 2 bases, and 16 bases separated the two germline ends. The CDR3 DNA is TGCGCCAGCAGCCAGGGGACGGAACTTCCCTACGAGCAGTACTTC. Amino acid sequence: CASSQGTELPYEQYF.

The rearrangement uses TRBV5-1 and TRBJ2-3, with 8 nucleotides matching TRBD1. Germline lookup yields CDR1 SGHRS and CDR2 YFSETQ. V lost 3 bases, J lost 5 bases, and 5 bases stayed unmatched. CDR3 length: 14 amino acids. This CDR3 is CASSSRQGKDTQYF. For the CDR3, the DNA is TGCGCCAGCAGCTCCCGACAGGGGAAAGATACGCAGTATTTT.

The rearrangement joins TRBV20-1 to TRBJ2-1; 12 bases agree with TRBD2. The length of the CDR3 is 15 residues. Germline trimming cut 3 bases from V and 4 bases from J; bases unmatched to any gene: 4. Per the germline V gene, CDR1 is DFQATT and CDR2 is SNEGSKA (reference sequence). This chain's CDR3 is CSASTSGGLYNEQFF. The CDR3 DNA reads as TGCAGTGCTAGTACTAGCGGGGGGCTATACAATGAGCAGTTCTTC.

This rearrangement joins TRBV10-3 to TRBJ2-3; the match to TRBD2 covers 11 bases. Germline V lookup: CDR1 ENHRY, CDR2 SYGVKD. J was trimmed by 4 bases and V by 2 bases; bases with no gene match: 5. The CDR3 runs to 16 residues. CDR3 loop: CAISEVAGGRADTQYF. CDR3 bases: TGTGCCATCAGTGAGGTAGCGGGGGGGAGGGCAGATACGCAGTATTTT.

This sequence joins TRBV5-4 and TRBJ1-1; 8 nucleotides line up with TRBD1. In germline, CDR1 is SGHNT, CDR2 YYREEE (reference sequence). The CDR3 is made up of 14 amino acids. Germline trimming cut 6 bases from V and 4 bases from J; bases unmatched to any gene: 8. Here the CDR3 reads CASTPDRAGTEAFF. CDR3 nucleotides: TGTGCCAGCACCCCGGACAGGGCAGGCACTGAAGCTTTCTTT.

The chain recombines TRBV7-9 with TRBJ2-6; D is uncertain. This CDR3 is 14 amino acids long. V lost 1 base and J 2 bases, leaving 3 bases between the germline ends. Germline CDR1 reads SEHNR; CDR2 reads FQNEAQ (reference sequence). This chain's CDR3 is CASSLVAGANVLTF. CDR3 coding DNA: TGTGCCAGCAGCTTAGTAGCTGGGGCCAACGTCCTGACTTTC. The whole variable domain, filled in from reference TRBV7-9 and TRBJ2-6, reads DTGVSQNPRHKITKRGQNVTFRCDPISEHNRLYWYRQTLGQGPEFLTYFQNEAQLEKSRLLSDRFSAERPKGSFSTLEIQRTEQGDSAMYLCASSLVAGANVLTFGAGSRLTVL.

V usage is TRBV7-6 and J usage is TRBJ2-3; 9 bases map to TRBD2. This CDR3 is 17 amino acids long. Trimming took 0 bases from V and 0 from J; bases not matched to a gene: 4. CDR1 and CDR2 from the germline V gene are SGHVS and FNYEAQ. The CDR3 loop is CASSLATSGASTDTQYF. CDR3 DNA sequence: TGTGCCAGCAGCTTAGCGACTAGCGGAGCTAGCACAGATACGCAGTATTTT.

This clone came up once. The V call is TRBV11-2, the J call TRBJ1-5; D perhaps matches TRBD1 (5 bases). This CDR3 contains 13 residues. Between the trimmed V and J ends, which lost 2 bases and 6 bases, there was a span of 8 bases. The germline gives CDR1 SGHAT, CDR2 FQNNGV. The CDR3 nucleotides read TGTGCCAGCAGCTTACAGGGTGCTCAGCCCCAGCATTTT. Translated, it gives CASSLQGAQPQHF.

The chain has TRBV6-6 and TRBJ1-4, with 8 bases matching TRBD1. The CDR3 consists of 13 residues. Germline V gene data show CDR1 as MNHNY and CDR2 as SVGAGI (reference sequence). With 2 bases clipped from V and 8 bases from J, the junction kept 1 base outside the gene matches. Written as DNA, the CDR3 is TGTGCCAGCAGTTACCGACAGGGGGAAAAACTGTTTTTT. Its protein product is CASSYRQGEKLFF.

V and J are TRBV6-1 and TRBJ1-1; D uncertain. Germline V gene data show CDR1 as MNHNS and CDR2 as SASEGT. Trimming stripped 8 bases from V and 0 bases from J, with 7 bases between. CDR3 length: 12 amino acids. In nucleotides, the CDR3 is TGTGCCAGCGTGGCAATGAACACTGAAGCTTTCTTT. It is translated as CASVAMNTEAFF.

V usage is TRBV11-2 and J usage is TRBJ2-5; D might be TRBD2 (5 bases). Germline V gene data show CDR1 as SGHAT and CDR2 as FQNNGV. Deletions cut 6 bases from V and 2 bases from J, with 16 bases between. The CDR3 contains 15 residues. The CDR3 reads CASSVSGSLQETQYF. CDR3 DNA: TGTGCCAGCAGTGTATCGGGGAGCCTACAAGAGACCCAGTACTTC.

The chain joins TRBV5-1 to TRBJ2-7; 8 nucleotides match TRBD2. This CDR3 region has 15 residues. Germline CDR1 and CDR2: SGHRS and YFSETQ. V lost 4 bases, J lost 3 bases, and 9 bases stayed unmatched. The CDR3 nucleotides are TGCGCCAGCAGCCTGTCTCCCGGGACTAGCTACGAGCAGTACTTC. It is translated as CASSLSPGTSYEQYF.

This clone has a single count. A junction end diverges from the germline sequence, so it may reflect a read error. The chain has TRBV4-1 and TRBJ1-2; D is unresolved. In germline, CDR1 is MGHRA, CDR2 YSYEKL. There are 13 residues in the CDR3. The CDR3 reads CASRQGPGYGYTF. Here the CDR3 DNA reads TGCGCCAGCAGGCAAGGGCCAGGCTATGGCTACACCTTC.